These 24 T cell receptor beta chains share one sample of origin, sequenced in a study of T-cell memory formation after mild COVID-19. TCRdb used MiXCR to reprocess the 5' RACE reads, holding one entry per CDR3 protein. This table has more than 450,000 distinct CDR3 sequences, roughly 18% appearing once. The sequencing sample was made of PBMCs or a T cell subset sorted from them (not recorded which). These TCRs come from an adult woman who had mild COVID-19 (a few samples of this study predate the infection). Cell type and time point are not known.

This clonotype was observed a few times. The chain couples TRBV27 to TRBJ1-3, with D maybe TRBD1 (6 bases). CDR1 and CDR2 from the germline V gene are MNHEY and SMNVEV (reference sequence). Trimming pared 5 bases from V and 0 bases from J, leaving 14 bases between. The CDR3 loop spans 16 amino acids. CDR3 loop: CASSTNTGTSGNTIYF. CDR3 sequence (DNA): TGTGCCAGCAGTACAAATACAGGGACCTCTGGAAACACCATATATTTT.

A few counts support this clonotype. The V gene is TRBV12-3 or TRBV12-4, the J gene TRBJ1-5; TRBD1 aligns across 9 bases. Germline trimming cut 5 bases from V and 4 bases from J; bases unmatched to any gene: 9. CDR3 length equals 16 residues. CDR3 protein: CASSTDRGFRNQPQHF. In nucleotides, the CDR3 is TGTGCCAGCAGTACGGACAGGGGTTTTCGGAATCAGCCCCAGCATTTT.

The rearrangement joins TRBV24-1 to TRBJ2-2; tentatively, D is TRBD1 (7 bases). Germline values: CDR1 KGHDR, CDR2 SFDVKD. V gave up 12 bases and J gave up 6 bases, with 19 bases separating them. The CDR3 spans 14 residues. CDR3 DNA: TGTGCCGCTGGAGGGGGCAGCGTCGCCGGGGAGCTGTTTTTT. Translation gives CAAGGGSVAGELFF.

This clonotype was observed a few times. The chain is built from TRBV5-1 and TRBJ1-1; D unresolved. V lost 0 bases, J lost 6 bases, and 18 bases lay in between. Germline CDR1 and CDR2: SGHRS and YFSETQ. The CDR3 runs to 16 residues. CDR3 residues: CASSLDSPSLGSEAFF. Written as DNA, the CDR3 is TGCGCCAGCAGCTTGGACTCCCCGAGTTTGGGATCTGAAGCTTTCTTT.

This sequence joins TRBV6-5 and TRBJ2-7, with 7 bases aligning to TRBD2. The CDR3 length is 14 residues. Germline V lookup: CDR1 MNHEY, CDR2 SVGAGI. The junction had 5 bases not matched to a gene; V was cut back by 2 bases and J by 4 bases. CDR3 DNA sequence: TGTGCCAGCAGTTACCTAAGCGGGGATTACGAGCAGTACTTC. Its protein is CASSYLSGDYEQYF.

This clonotype was seen a few times. The chain employs TRBV6-6 and TRBJ2-5, with 10 positions matching TRBD1. The CDR3 length is 15 residues. Germline CDR1 MNHNY, CDR2 SVGAGI (reference sequence). V was pared by 6 bases and J by 4 bases, with 8 bases of the junction left unmatched. The CDR3 sequence is CASSPRQGAGETQYF. The CDR3 nucleotides read TGTGCCAGCAGCCCGAGACAGGGGGCGGGAGAGACCCAGTACTTC.

Here the CDR3 reads CASSLRRGTDQPQHF. Written as DNA, the CDR3 is TGTGCCAGCAGCTTACGGCGGGGCACAGATCAGCCCCAGCATTTT. J is TRBJ1-5 and V is TRBV7-2; tentative D call: TRBD1 (5 bases). The CDR3 has 15 residues. CDR1 is SGHTA, CDR2 FQGNSA, per germline. Trimming removed 2 bases at V and 5 bases at J, with 13 bases between. Looking up the rest from reference TRBV7-2 and TRBJ1-5 gives the full variable domain: GAGVSQSPSNKVTEKGKDVELRCDPISGHTALYWYRQSLGQGLEFLIYFQGNSAPDKSGLPSDRFSAERTGGSVSTLTIQRTQQEDSAVYLCASSLRRGTDQPQHFGDGTRLSIL.

This chain connects TRBV7-9 to TRBJ2-7; TRBD2 aligns across 8 bases. Germline V CDR1 and CDR2: SEHNR, FQNEAQ (reference sequence). The CDR3 extends over 14 amino acids. The J segment lost 3 bases and the V segment lost 3 bases, leaving 4 bases of the junction unmatched. The CDR3 bases are TGTGCCAGCAGCTTGTCGACTAGCGACTACGAGCAGTACTTC. It codes for CASSLSTSDYEQYF.

The chain employs TRBV6-5 and TRBJ2-3; D gene unclear. The ends were cut back, 0 bases at V and 8 bases at J, with 21 bases in the middle. This CDR3 spans 17 amino acids. Germline CDR1 is MNHEY and CDR2 is SVGAGI. CDR3 DNA: TGTGCCAGCAGTTACTCGATGATCACCCCTTACATGGGTACGCAGTATTTT. Translation: CASSYSMITPYMGTQYF.

This clonotype came up a few times. V is TRBV18 and J is TRBJ2-2; TRBD2 might be the D (6 bases). This CDR3 is 15 amino acids long. V was shortened by 4 bases and J by 5 bases, with 14 bases between the two germline ends. Germline values: CDR1 KGHSH, CDR2 LQKENI. CDR3: CASSQYTRGTGELFF. DNA for the CDR3: TGTGCCAGCTCACAATACACCCGGGGGACCGGGGAGCTGTTTTTT.

The V and J genes are TRBV29-1 and TRBJ2-7; the D gene could be TRBD1 or TRBD2 (5 bases each). V was pared by 7 bases and J by 7 bases, with 17 bases between. This CDR3 is 12 amino acids long. Germline CDR1 and CDR2: SQVTM and ANQGSEA. The CDR3 protein is CSARDGPSEQYF. In DNA form, the CDR3 reads TGCAGCGCTAGGGACGGGCCCTCGGAGCAGTACTTC.

V and J are TRBV19 and TRBJ2-1; unclear D gene. Germline assignment: CDR1 LNHDA and CDR2 SQIVND (reference sequence). The CDR3 length is 15 residues. The V end lost 5 bases, the J end lost 0 bases, and 11 bases lay between the germline ends. DNA of the CDR3: TGTGCCAGTAGTGTCGACTGGAGCTCCTACAATGAGCAGTTCTTC. Translating it yields CASSVDWSSYNEQFF. Full variable domain (rest looked up from reference TRBV19 and TRBJ2-1): DGGITQSPKYLFRKEGQNVTLSCEQNLNHDAMYWYRQDPGQGLRLIYYSQIVNDFQKGDIAEGYSVSREKKESFPLTVTSAQKNPTAFYLCASSVDWSSYNEQFFGPGTRLTVL.

The rearrangement links TRBV7-8 to TRBJ1-5; D not certain. This CDR3 region has 15 residues. V lost 1 base, J lost 4 bases, and 11 bases lay in between. Per the germline V gene, CDR1 is SGHVS and CDR2 is FQNEAQ. CDR3 in DNA: TGTGCCAGCAGCTTAGAAGGTGTGGGTAATCAGCCCCAGCATTTT. Amino acids: CASSLEGVGNQPQHF. The complete variable domain, with remaining parts taken from reference TRBV7-8 and TRBJ1-5, reads GAGVSQSPRYKVAKRGQDVALRCDPISGHVSLFWYQQALGQGPEFLTYFQNEAQLDKSGLPSDRFFAERPEGSVSTLKIQRTQQEDSAVYLCASSLEGVGNQPQHFGDGTRLSIL.

This clonotype was seen only a few times. The chain employs TRBV28 and TRBJ2-3, with D perhaps TRBD2 (6 bases). Germline-derived CDR1 and CDR2 are MDHEN and SYDVKM. V dropped 3 bases and J dropped 2 bases, with 18 bases sitting between them. The CDR3 consists of 17 residues. The CDR3 here is CASSFDSGEDPTDTQYF. CDR3 DNA: TGTGCCAGCAGTTTTGATTCTGGGGAGGACCCCACAGATACGCAGTATTTT.

This clonotype was counted between two and nine times. The chain is built from TRBV4-3 and TRBJ1-2, with 11 nucleotides matching TRBD1. Germline values: CDR1 LGHNA, CDR2 YSLEER. V lost 5 bases and J lost 8; bases outside the gene matches: 13. The CDR3 sequence is 16 residues long. CDR3 coding DNA: TGCGCCAGCAGCTACGGTTATCAGGACAGGGGGCGCGGCTACACCTTC. Its protein is CASSYGYQDRGRGYTF.

The chain combines TRBV30 with TRBJ2-7, with 7 bases that match TRBD1. V lost 5 bases to trimming and J lost 5 bases; unmatched junction nucleotides: 12. The CDR3 contains 14 residues. Germline assignment: CDR1 GTSNPN and CDR2 SVGIG (reference sequence). CDR3 bases: TGTGCCTGGGAGAGACAGGGTCTTGGAGACGAGCAGTACTTC. It yields the protein CAWERQGLGDEQYF.

This clonotype was detected only a few times. The CDR3 here is CASIRPGSYEQYF. The CDR3 nucleotides read TGCGCCAGCATCCGGCCAGGCTCCTACGAGCAGTACTTC. V gene TRBV10-2 combines with J gene TRBJ2-7; D unclear. Germline values: CDR1 WSHSY, CDR2 SAAADI. Trimming stripped 7 bases from V and 0 bases from J, with 10 bases between. CDR3 length: 13 residues.

There are many counts of this clonotype. The chain combines TRBV5-1 with TRBJ2-3; 8 bases fit TRBD2. The CDR3 has 16 residues. The J segment lost 0 bases and the V segment lost 0 bases, leaving 3 bases of the junction unmatched. Germline V gene sequence: CDR1 SGHRS, CDR2 YFSETQ. The CDR3 DNA sequence: TGCGCCAGCAGCTTGGGGACTAGCTTAAGCACAGATACGCAGTATTTT. As protein: CASSLGTSLSTDTQYF.

The rearrangement joins TRBV6-1 to TRBJ2-7, with D perhaps matching TRBD2 (5 bases). This CDR3 has 14 residues. Trimming shortened V by 2 bases and J by 3 bases, and 11 bases separated the two germline ends. Per germline, CDR1 MNHNS and CDR2 SASEGT. The CDR3 loop reads CASSELGSLYEQYF. The CDR3 bases are TGTGCCAGCAGTGAATTGGGGAGCCTCTACGAGCAGTACTTC.

This clonotype turned up a few times. The genes are TRBV6-2 or TRBV6-3 and TRBJ2-1; D is undetermined. The CDR3 is 13 residues long. Germline values: CDR1 MNHEY, CDR2 SVGEGT. Trimming shortened V by 6 bases and J by 3 bases, and 9 bases separated the two germline ends. CDR3 region: CASSFQDYNEQFF. In DNA, the CDR3 is TGTGCCAGCAGCTTTCAGGACTACAATGAGCAGTTCTTC.

This chain connects TRBV7-9 to TRBJ1-1; unclear D gene. Germline V gives CDR1 SEHNR, CDR2 FQNEAQ (reference sequence). With 2 bases removed from V and 4 bases from J, the gap between germline ends came to 8 bases. CDR3 length equals 13 residues. CDR3 DNA: TGTGCCAGCAGCTTACAAGTCGGCACTGAAGCTTTCTTT. It is translated as CASSLQVGTEAFF. Based on the CDR3 plus reference TRBV7-9 and TRBJ1-1, the full variable domain is DTGVSQNPRHKITKRGQNVTFRCDPISEHNRLYWYRQTLGQGPEFLTYFQNEAQLEKSRLLSDRFSAERPKGSFSTLEIQRTEQGDSAMYLCASSLQVGTEAFFGQGTRLTVV.

This clonotype was seen repeatedly, ten times or more. The chain has TRBV4-1 and TRBJ2-3; TRBD1 might be the D (6 bases). The CDR3 contains 13 residues. Germline V gives CDR1 MGHRA, CDR2 YSYEKL. V was trimmed by 3 bases and J by 3 bases, leaving 7 bases between them. CDR3 sequence (DNA): TGCGCCAGCAGCCAGGGGGCGACAGATACGCAGTATTTT. Protein: CASSQGATDTQYF.

The chain employs TRBV7-9 and TRBJ1-1; unclear D gene. Germline V gene lookup returns CDR1 SEHNR and CDR2 FQNEAQ (reference sequence). The CDR3 contains 16 residues. With 5 bases removed from V and 1 base from J, the gap between germline ends came to 17 bases. CDR3 in amino acids: CASSPSSIGRNTEAFF. The DNA of the CDR3 is TGTGCCAGCAGCCCAAGTTCGATCGGACGGAACACTGAAGCTTTCTTT.

This clonotype occurred a few times. The CDR3 is CAISESEKQYF. The CDR3, as DNA: TGTGCCATCAGTGAGTCGGAGAAGCAGTACTTC. V and J are TRBV10-3 and TRBJ2-7; D not certain. Germline CDR1 reads ENHRY; CDR2 reads SYGVKD. The germline V and J ends were trimmed by 0 bases and 8 bases, with 5 bases remaining between them. This CDR3 has 11 residues.